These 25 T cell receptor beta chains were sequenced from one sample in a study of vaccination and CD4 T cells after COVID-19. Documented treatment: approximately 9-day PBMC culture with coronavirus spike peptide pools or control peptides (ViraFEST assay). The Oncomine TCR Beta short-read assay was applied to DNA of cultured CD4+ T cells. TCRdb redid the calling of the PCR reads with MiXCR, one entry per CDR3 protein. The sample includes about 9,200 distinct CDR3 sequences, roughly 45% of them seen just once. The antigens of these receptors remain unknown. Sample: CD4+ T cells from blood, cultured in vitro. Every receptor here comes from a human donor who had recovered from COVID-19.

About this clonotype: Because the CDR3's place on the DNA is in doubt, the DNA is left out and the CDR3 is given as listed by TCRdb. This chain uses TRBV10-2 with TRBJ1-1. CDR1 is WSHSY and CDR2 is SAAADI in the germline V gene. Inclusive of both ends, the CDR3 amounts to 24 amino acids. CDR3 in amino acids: CASRQGQEGPYEQYFGPGNTEAFF.

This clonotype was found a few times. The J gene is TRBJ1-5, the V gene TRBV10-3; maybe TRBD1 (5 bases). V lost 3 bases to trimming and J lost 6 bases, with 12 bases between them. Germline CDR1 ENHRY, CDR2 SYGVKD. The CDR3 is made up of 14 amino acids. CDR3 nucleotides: TGTGCCATCAGTGAATCGGGGGAGGGTCAGCCCCAGCATTTT. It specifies CAISESGEGQPQHF.

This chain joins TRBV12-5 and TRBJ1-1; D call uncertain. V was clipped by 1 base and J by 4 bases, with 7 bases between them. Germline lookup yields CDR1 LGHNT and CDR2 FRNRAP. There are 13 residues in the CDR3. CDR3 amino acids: CASGLEWITEAFF. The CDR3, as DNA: TGTGCTAGTGGTTTGGAGTGGATCACTGAAGCTTTCTTT.

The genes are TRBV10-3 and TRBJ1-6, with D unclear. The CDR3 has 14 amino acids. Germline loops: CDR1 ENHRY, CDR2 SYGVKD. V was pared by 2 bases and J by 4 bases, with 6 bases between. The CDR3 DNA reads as TGTGCCATCAGTGAGCGGAGTTATAATTCACCCCTCCACTTT. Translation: CAISERSYNSPLHF.

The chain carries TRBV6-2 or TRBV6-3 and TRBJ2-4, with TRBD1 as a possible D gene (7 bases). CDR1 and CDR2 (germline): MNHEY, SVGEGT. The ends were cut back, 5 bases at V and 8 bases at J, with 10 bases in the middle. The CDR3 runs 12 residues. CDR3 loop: CASSQGEDIQYF. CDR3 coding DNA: TGTGCCAGCAGTCAGGGGGAGGACATTCAGTACTTC.

The CDR3 sequence: CSAAKNPGQGPGTDTQYF. The CDR3 DNA follows: TGCAGTGCTGCCAAGAATCCGGGACAGGGGCCTGGCACAGATACGCAGTATTTT. V gene TRBV20-1 combines with J gene TRBJ2-3, with 10 bases identical to TRBD1. Trimming took 5 bases from V and 1 from J; bases not matched to a gene: 15. This CDR3 is built from 18 residues. Per the germline V gene, CDR1 is DFQATT and CDR2 is SNEGSKA (reference sequence).

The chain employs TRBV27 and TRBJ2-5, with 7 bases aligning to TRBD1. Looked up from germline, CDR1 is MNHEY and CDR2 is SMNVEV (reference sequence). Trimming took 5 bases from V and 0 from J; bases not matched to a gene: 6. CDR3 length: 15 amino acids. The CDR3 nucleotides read TGTGCCAGCAGTCCGCAGACAGGGCACCAAGAGACCCAGTACTTC. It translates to CASSPQTGHQETQYF.

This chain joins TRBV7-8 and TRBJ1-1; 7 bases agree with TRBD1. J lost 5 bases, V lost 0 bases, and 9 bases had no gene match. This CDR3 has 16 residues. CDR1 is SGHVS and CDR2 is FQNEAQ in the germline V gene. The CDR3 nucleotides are TGTGCCAGCAGCTTAGCCCGATCAGGGGGAGGTACTGAAGCTTTCTTT. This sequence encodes CASSLARSGGGTEAFF.

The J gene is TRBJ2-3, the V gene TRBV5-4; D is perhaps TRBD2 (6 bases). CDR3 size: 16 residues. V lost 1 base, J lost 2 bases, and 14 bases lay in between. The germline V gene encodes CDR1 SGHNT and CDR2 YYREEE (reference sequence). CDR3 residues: CASSLLLARNTDTQYF. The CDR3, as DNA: TGTGCCAGCAGCTTGTTACTAGCCCGAAACACAGATACGCAGTATTTT.

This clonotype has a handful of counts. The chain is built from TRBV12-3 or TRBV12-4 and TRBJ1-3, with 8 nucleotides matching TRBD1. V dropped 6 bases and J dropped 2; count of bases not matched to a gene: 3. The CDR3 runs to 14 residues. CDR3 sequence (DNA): TGTGCCAGCAGGGGACAGGTGGCTGGAAACACCATATATTTT. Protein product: CASRGQVAGNTIYF.

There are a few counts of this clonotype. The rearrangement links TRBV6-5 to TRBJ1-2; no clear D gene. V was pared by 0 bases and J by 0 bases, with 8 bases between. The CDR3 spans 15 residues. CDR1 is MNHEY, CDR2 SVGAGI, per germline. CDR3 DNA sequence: TGTGCCAGCAGTTACTCGACTACCACTAACTATGGCTACACCTTC. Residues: CASSYSTTTNYGYTF.

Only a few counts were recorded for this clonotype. The CDR3 DNA follows: TGTGCCAGCAGCTTGTTCCAGACGTATATCGAGACCCAGTACTTC. Amino acid sequence: CASSLFQTYIETQYF. This chain links TRBV5-6 with TRBJ2-5, with no clear D. CDR3 size: 15 residues. Trimming took 1 base from V and 5 from J, leaving 15 bases between them. Germline assignment: CDR1 SGHDT and CDR2 YYEEEE.

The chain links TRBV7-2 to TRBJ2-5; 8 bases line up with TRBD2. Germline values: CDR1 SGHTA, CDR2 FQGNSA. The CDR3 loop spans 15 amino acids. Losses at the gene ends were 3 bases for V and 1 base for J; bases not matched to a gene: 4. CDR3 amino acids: CASSLRGALQETQYF. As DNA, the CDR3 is TGTGCCAGCAGCTTGCGGGGGGCACTCCAAGAGACCCAGTACTTC.

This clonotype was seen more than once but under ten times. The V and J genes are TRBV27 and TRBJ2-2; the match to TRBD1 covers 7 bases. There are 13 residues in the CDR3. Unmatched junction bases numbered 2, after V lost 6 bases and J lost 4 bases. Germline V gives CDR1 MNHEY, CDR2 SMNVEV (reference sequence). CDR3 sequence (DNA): TGTGCCAGCAGGGGACAGCTCACCGGGGAGCTGTTTTTT. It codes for CASRGQLTGELFF.

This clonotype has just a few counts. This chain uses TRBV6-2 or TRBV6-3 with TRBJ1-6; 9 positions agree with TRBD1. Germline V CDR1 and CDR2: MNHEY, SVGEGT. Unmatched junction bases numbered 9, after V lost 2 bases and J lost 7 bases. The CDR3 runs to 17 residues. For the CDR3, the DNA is TGTGCCAGCAGTTACACACTTACCGGGACAGGGAATTCACCCCTCCACTTT. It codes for CASSYTLTGTGNSPLHF.

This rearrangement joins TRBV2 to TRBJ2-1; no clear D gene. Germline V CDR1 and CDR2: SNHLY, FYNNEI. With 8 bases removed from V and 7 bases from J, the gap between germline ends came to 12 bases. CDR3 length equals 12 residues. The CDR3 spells CASDGPVNEQFF. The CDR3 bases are TGTGCCAGCGACGGACCCGTTAATGAGCAGTTCTTC.

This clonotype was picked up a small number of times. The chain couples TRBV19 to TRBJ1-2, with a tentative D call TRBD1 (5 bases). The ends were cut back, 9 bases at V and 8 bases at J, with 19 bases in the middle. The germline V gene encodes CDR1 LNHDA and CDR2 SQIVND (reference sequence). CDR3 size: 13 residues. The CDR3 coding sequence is TGTGCCAGCGGGGACTCGAAGGGGTACGGCTACACCTTC. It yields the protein CASGDSKGYGYTF.

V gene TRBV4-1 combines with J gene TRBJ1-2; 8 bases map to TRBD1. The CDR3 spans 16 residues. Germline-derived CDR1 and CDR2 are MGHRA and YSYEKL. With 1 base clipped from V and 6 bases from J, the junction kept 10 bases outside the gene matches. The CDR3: CASSQGGGQGRNGYTF. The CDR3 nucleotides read TGCGCCAGCAGCCAAGGAGGAGGACAGGGAAGAAATGGCTACACCTTC.

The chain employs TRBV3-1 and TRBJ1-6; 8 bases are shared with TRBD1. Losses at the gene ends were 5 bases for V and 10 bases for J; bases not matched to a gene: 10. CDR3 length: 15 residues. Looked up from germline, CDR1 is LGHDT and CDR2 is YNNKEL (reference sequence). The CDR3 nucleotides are TGTGCCAGCAGCGGCGGACAGGGAAATTACTCACCCCTCCACTTT. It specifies CASSGGQGNYSPLHF.

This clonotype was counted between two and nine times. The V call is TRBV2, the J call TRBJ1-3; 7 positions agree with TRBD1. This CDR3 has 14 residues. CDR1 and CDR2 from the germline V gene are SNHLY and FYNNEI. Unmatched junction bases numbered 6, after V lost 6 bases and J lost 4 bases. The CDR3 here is CASSKDRLGNTIYF. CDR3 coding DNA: TGTGCCAGCAGCAAGGACAGGTTAGGAAACACCATATATTTT.

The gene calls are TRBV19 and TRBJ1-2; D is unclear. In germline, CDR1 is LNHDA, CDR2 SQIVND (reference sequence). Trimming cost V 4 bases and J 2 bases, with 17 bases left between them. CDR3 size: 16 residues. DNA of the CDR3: TGTGCCAGTAGTAAAGGCGCCCAGTGGCAGAACTATGGCTACACCTTC. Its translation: CASSKGAQWQNYGYTF. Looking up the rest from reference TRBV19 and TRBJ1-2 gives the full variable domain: DGGITQSPKYLFRKEGQNVTLSCEQNLNHDAMYWYRQDPGQGLRLIYYSQIVNDFQKGDIAEGYSVSREKKESFPLTVTSAQKNPTAFYLCASSKGAQWQNYGYTFGSGTRLTVV.

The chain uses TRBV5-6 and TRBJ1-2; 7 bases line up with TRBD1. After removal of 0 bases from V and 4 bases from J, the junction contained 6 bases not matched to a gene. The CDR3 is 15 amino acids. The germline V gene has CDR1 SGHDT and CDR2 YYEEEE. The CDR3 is CASSLGQGGGYGYTF. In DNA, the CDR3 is TGTGCCAGCAGCTTGGGACAGGGTGGTGGCTATGGCTACACCTTC.

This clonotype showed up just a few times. DNA of the CDR3: TGCAGTGCTATATGGGGAAAAGGCTACACCTTC. Protein sequence: CSAIWGKGYTF. The chain joins TRBV20-1 to TRBJ1-2, with unresolved D. Germline-derived CDR1 and CDR2 are DFQATT and SNEGSKA (reference sequence). Between the trimmed V and J ends, which lost 4 bases and 8 bases, there was a span of 11 bases. The CDR3 covers 11 residues.

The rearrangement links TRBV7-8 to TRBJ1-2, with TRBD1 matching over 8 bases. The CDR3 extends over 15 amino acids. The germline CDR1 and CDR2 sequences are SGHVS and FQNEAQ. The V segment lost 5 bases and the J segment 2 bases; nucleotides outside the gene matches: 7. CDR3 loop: CASSARTGPNYGYTF. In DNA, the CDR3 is TGTGCCAGCAGCGCCCGGACAGGGCCAAACTATGGCTACACCTTC. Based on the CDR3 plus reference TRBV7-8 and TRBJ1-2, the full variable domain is GAGVSQSPRYKVAKRGQDVALRCDPISGHVSLFWYQQALGQGPEFLTYFQNEAQLDKSGLPSDRFFAERPEGSVSTLKIQRTQQEDSAVYLCASSARTGPNYGYTFGSGTRLTVV.

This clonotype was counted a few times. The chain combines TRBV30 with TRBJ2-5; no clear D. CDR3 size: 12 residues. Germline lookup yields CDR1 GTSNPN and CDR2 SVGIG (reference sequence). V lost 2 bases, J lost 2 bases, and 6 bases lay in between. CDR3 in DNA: TGTGCCTGGAGTCTTCTGCAAGAGACCCAGTACTTC. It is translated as CAWSLLQETQYF.